The T cell receptor beta chain described here comes from a study of blood T cell repertoires in COVID-19. At the level of the study: COVID-19 samples collected from the United States, Italy and Spain covered acute and convalescent phases.

Per germline, CDR1 MNHEY and CDR2 SMNVEV (reference sequence). V shed 6 bases and J 7 bases; nucleotides not matched to a gene: 6. The CDR3 contains 15 residues. Original analysis: Nucleated cell number was recorded as an estimate derived from reference gene primer amplification. Profiled with immunoSEQ multiplex PCR; TCRdb holds only in-frame clones, not every one. V and J calls and clone size are given by that table; D and trimming were obtained from the DNA. The sample lists tens of thousands of clones; roughly 90% were seen once. The material sequenced was peripheral blood. The source is a man older than 75 with active or convalescent COVID-19. The genes are TRBV27 and TRBJ2-1; 13 bases are a match to TRBD2. The CDR3 is CASSGLAGVSNEQFF. As DNA, the CDR3 is TGTGCCAGCAGCGGACTAGCGGGAGTAAGTAATGAGCAGTTCTTC.